What follows are 28 T cell receptor beta chains derived from one specimen sequenced in a study of cytomegalovirus exposure and HLA in healthy donors. The PCR contained 60 Vbeta and 13 Jbeta primers. Clones were sequenced by immunoSEQ multiplex PCR, and TCRdb holds only the in-frame ones, with some missing. Of roughly 160,000 clones listed, 79% are singletons. The sequenced sample consisted of PBMCs. All receptors derive from a middle-aged man in good health and CMV-seronegative.

V gene TRBV28 combines with J gene TRBJ2-2; the match to TRBD2 covers 8 bases. The trim removed 3 bases at V and 5 bases at J, leaving 2 bases unmatched. The germline gives CDR1 MDHEN, CDR2 SYDVKM. The CDR3 has 14 amino acids. CDR3 protein: CASSFIAGTGELFF. As DNA, the CDR3 is TGTGCCAGCAGTTTCATAGCGGGAACCGGGGAGCTGTTTTTT.

J is TRBJ2-1 and V is TRBV2; D is perhaps TRBD2 (7 bases). The CDR3 length is 16 residues. Germline CDR1 SNHLY, CDR2 FYNNEI. V lost 3 bases, J lost 6 bases, and 18 bases lay in between. CDR3 in DNA: TGTGCCAGCAGTGACGCGGGGGCCAACGTCCGCAATGAGCAGTTCTTC. This translates into CASSDAGANVRNEQFF.

This chain links TRBV10-3 with TRBJ2-7, with D unresolved. The CDR3 sequence is 12 residues long. Per the germline V gene, CDR1 is ENHRY and CDR2 is SYGVKD. V shed 0 bases and J shed 7 bases, with 7 bases lying between them. Written as DNA, the CDR3 is TGTGCCATCAGTGAGTCCGAGAGGGAGCAGTACTTC. Amino acid sequence: CAISESEREQYF.

CDR3 DNA sequence: TGTGCCAGCAGTAGGGGTGGTATTGGCTACACCTTC. It yields the protein CASSRGGIGYTF. This chain connects TRBV12-1 to TRBJ1-2; TRBD1 is the table's D call, not checked against the DNA. TRBV12-1 is a known pseudogene. The CDR3 loop spans 12 amino acids.

This rearrangement joins TRBV6-5 to TRBJ2-1; the match to TRBD2 covers 10 bases. J lost 12 bases, V lost 0 bases, and 8 bases had no gene match. Germline CDR1 and CDR2: MNHEY and SVGAGI. The CDR3 is 15 residues long. This CDR3 is CASSYSRSGGGGQFF. In DNA form, the CDR3 reads TGTGCCAGCAGTTACTCGAGAAGCGGGGGGGGAGGGCAGTTCTTC.

J is TRBJ1-3 and V is TRBV5-1, with D hard to call. This CDR3 has 15 amino acids. Trimming pared 1 base from V and 0 bases from J, leaving 8 bases between. Germline V lookup: CDR1 SGHRS, CDR2 YFSETQ. The CDR3 region is CASSLFGLSGNTIYF. The CDR3 region has the DNA TGCGCCAGCAGCTTGTTTGGCCTCTCTGGAAACACCATATATTTT.

This chain uses TRBV18 with TRBJ1-2; no reliable D call. CDR1 is KGHSH, CDR2 LQKENI, per germline. The CDR3 has 16 residues. V was trimmed by 2 bases and J by 2 bases, leaving 15 bases between them. The CDR3 region has the DNA TGTGCCAGCTCACCAACAAGACGGGGTTCGAACTATGGCTACACCTTC. Its translation is CASSPTRRGSNYGYTF.

The chain has TRBV5-1 and TRBJ2-2; possible D gene TRBD2, 5 bases. Germline CDR1 SGHRS, CDR2 YFSETQ. This CDR3 region has 14 residues. The V gene lost 0 bases and the J gene lost 7 bases, with 10 bases spanning the gap. The CDR3 nucleotides read TGCGCCAGCAGCTTGGTCGGTCGGGACGGGGAGCTGTTTTTT. Its protein is CASSLVGRDGELFF.

V is TRBV4-2 and J is TRBJ2-1, with 10 bases identical to TRBD1. Losses at the gene ends were 0 bases for V and 7 bases for J; bases not matched to a gene: 3. The CDR3 contains 15 residues. Per the germline V gene, CDR1 is LGHNA and CDR2 is YNFKEQ. The CDR3, as DNA: TGTGCCAGCAGCCAAGAGGGGACAGGGGCAAATGAGCAGTTCTTC. Translated, it gives CASSQEGTGANEQFF.

This sequence joins TRBV7-9 and TRBJ2-5; D is unresolved. Trimming removed 3 bases at V and 4 bases at J, with 9 bases between. This CDR3 is 13 amino acids long. Germline V CDR1 and CDR2: SEHNR, FQNEAQ (reference sequence). The CDR3 protein is CASSFTGRETQYF. The CDR3 DNA reads as TGTGCCAGCAGCTTTACGGGTAGAGAGACCCAGTACTTC.

This clone was observed a few times. This sequence joins TRBV30 and TRBJ2-5; D unresolved. The ends were cut back, 4 bases at V and 1 base at J, with 7 bases in the middle. The CDR3 is made up of 12 amino acids. Germline CDR1 and CDR2: GTSNPN and SVGIG (reference sequence). This CDR3 reads CAWNTGQETQYF. In DNA form, the CDR3 reads TGTGCCTGGAATACCGGCCAAGAGACCCAGTACTTC.

This chain uses TRBV7-8 with TRBJ2-7; 8 bases map to TRBD2. CDR1 is SGHVS, CDR2 FQNEAQ, per germline. The CDR3 length is 14 residues. V was clipped by 4 bases and J by 12 bases; unmatched bases: 14. Written as DNA, the CDR3 is TGTGCCAGCAGCTCCCGTCAGTTAGCGGGGCGCGGGTACTTC. Amino acid sequence: CASSSRQLAGRGYF.

The chain employs TRBV5-4 and TRBJ2-7, with D perhaps matching TRBD2 (6 bases). CDR3 length: 13 residues. Looked up from germline, CDR1 is SGHNT and CDR2 is YYREEE (reference sequence). Trimming took off 3 bases at V and 6 bases at J, with 13 bases between the two ends. This CDR3 is CASSSARGGEQYF. The CDR3 region has the DNA TGTGCCAGCAGCTCGGCCCGGGGAGGCGAGCAGTACTTC.

There are a few counts of this clone. The CDR3 nucleotides read TGTGCCAGCAGCACAGGGGGCCCCTACGAGCAGTACTTC. It specifies CASSTGGPYEQYF. The rearrangement joins TRBV7-9 to TRBJ2-7; the match to TRBD1 covers 9 bases. V dropped 5 bases and J dropped 2; count of bases not matched to a gene: 1. Germline-derived CDR1 and CDR2 are SEHNR and FQNEAQ (reference sequence). The CDR3 has 13 amino acids.

The rearrangement links TRBV14 to TRBJ2-5; 8 bases fit TRBD2. V lost 4 bases, J lost 7 bases, and 14 bases stayed unmatched. CDR3 length: 16 residues. Looked up from germline, CDR1 is SGHDN and CDR2 is FVKESK. Here the CDR3 reads CASSPRSGALRGTQYF. DNA for the CDR3: TGTGCCAGCAGCCCACGTAGCGGGGCCTTACGAGGGACCCAGTACTTC. The whole variable domain, filled in from reference TRBV14 and TRBJ2-5, reads EAGVTQFPSHSVIEKGQTVTLRCDPISGHDNLYWYRRVMGKEIKFLLHFVKESKQDESGMPNNRFLAERTGGTYSTLKVQPAELEDSGVYFCASSPRSGALRGTQYFGPGTRLLVL.

The chain joins TRBV9 to TRBJ2-3, with 9 nucleotides matching TRBD2. V lost 0 bases, J lost 0 bases, and 5 bases stayed unmatched. The CDR3 is made up of 17 amino acids. The germline V gene encodes CDR1 SGDLS and CDR2 YYNGEE. CDR3 amino acids: CASSVGASGTSTDTQYF. DNA of the CDR3: TGTGCCAGCAGCGTAGGGGCTAGCGGGACTAGCACAGATACGCAGTATTTT. Filled out from reference TRBV9 and TRBJ2-3, the complete variable domain reads DSGVTQTPKHLITATGQRVTLRCSPRSGDLSVYWYQQSLDQGLQFLIQYYNGEERAKGNILERFSAQQFPDLHSELNLSSLELGDSALYFCASSVGASGTSTDTQYFGPGTRLTVL.

The chain uses TRBV6-5 and TRBJ1-1; D may be TRBD1 (5 bases). Germline CDR1 is MNHEY and CDR2 is SVGAGI. The CDR3 runs 11 residues. V shed 6 bases and J shed 11 bases, with 13 bases lying between them. The CDR3 region is CASSQFRQAFF. The CDR3, as DNA: TGTGCCAGCAGCCAGTTCAGACAGGCTTTCTTT.

The chain joins TRBV2 to TRBJ2-5, with D possibly matching TRBD2 (5 bases). Germline V gene sequence: CDR1 SNHLY, CDR2 FYNNEI. Trimming cost V 7 bases and J 2 bases, with 14 bases left between them. The CDR3 consists of 14 residues. The CDR3 DNA sequence: TGTGCCAGCAAAGTAGGGAGAAATCAAGAGACCCAGTACTTC. As protein: CASKVGRNQETQYF.

The chain recombines TRBV6-7 with TRBJ2-7; TRBD1 aligns across 7 bases. TRBV6-7 is identified as an open reading frame with a role that is uncertain. V was clipped by 0 bases and J by 1 base; unmatched bases: 3. The CDR3 consists of 15 residues. The CDR3 here is CASSYSRGRSYEQYF. In DNA form, the CDR3 reads TGTGCCAGCAGTTACTCGAGGGGGCGATCCTACGAGCAGTACTTC.

V usage is TRBV30 and J usage is TRBJ1-1; no clear D. The CDR3 contains 12 residues. V was clipped by 4 bases and J by 4 bases, with 10 bases between them. The germline gives CDR1 GTSNPN, CDR2 SVGIG (reference sequence). The CDR3 nucleotides are TGTGCCTGGATTCGGTATGGCACTGAAGCTTTCTTT. This gives the protein CAWIRYGTEAFF.

The chain recombines TRBV27 with TRBJ2-7, with 7 bases lining up with TRBD2. V trimming: 2 bases; J trimming: 4 bases; junction bases outside the gene matches: 5. The CDR3 loop spans 14 amino acids. Germline loops: CDR1 MNHEY, CDR2 SMNVEV (reference sequence). The CDR3 here is CASSLGSGLYEQYF. CDR3 sequence (DNA): TGTGCCAGCAGTTTAGGTAGCGGGCTATACGAGCAGTACTTC.

The chain uses TRBV6-6 and TRBJ2-1; perhaps TRBD2 as D (7 bases). CDR1 is MNHNY and CDR2 is SVGAGI in the germline V gene (reference sequence). Trimming pared 6 bases from V and 7 bases from J, leaving 22 bases between. The length of the CDR3 is 16 residues. The CDR3 reads CASRGHPGTTRNEQFF. As DNA, the CDR3 is TGTGCCAGCAGGGGACACCCCGGGACTACGCGGAATGAGCAGTTCTTC.

The rearrangement joins TRBV7-9 to TRBJ2-1; 10 bases align to TRBD1. The length of the CDR3 is 14 residues. Unmatched junction bases numbered 4, after V lost 4 bases and J lost 7 bases. CDR1 is SEHNR, CDR2 FQNEAQ, per germline (reference sequence). In DNA form, the CDR3 reads TGTGCCAGCAGCTCGACGGACAGGGGGAATGAGCAGTTCTTC. Its protein product is CASSSTDRGNEQFF.

The J gene is TRBJ2-3, the V gene TRBV4-2; a possible D gene is TRBD2 (6 bases). The CDR3 covers 15 residues. V was cut by 0 bases and J by 0 bases, with 7 bases left in between. Germline V lookup: CDR1 LGHNA, CDR2 YNFKEQ. The CDR3 nucleotides read TGTGCCAGCAGCCAAGATGGGACTAGCACAGATACGCAGTATTTT. The encoded protein is CASSQDGTSTDTQYF.

In its sample, this clone was seen a few times. The DNA of the CDR3 is TGTGCCAGCAGCCAACGGGGATTCAGCGGGAGGTCGACCGGGGAGCTGTTTTTT. Protein: CASSQRGFSGRSTGELFF. The chain joins TRBV7-2 to TRBJ2-2; 9 nucleotides match TRBD2. V lost 5 bases to trimming and J lost 5 bases; unmatched junction nucleotides: 15. The length of the CDR3 is 18 residues. Per the germline V gene, CDR1 is SGHTA and CDR2 is FQGNSA. The whole variable domain, remainder taken from reference TRBV7-2 and TRBJ2-2, is GAGVSQSPSNKVTEKGKDVELRCDPISGHTALYWYRQSLGQGLEFLIYFQGNSAPDKSGLPSDRFSAERTGGSVSTLTIQRTQQEDSAVYLCASSQRGFSGRSTGELFFGEGSRLTVL.

V gene TRBV5-8 combines with J gene TRBJ2-3, with unresolved D. The V gene's germline CDR1 is SGHTS and CDR2 YDEGEE. The CDR3 contains 14 residues. Trimming cost V 4 bases and J 2 bases, with 11 bases left between them. For the CDR3, the DNA is TGTGCCAGCAGCCGAGCACTAATCACAGATACGCAGTATTTT. Protein product: CASSRALITDTQYF.

The chain recombines TRBV6-1 with TRBJ1-4; D uncertain. This CDR3 contains 12 residues. CDR1 is MNHNS and CDR2 is SASEGT in the germline V gene. Trimming shortened V by 5 bases and J by 8 bases, and 9 bases separated the two germline ends. CDR3 amino acids: CASSPAYEKLFF. The CDR3 bases are TGTGCCAGCAGTCCAGCGTACGAAAAACTGTTTTTT.

This rearrangement joins TRBV7-9 to TRBJ2-5; D is possibly TRBD1 (5 bases). V lost 0 bases to trimming and J lost 5 bases, with 16 bases between them. This CDR3 region has 16 residues. Germline CDR1 reads SEHNR; CDR2 reads FQNEAQ (reference sequence). CDR3 in amino acids: CASSLAFEQAGETQYF. The CDR3 nucleotides are TGTGCCAGCAGCTTAGCGTTTGAGCAAGCAGGGGAGACCCAGTACTTC.